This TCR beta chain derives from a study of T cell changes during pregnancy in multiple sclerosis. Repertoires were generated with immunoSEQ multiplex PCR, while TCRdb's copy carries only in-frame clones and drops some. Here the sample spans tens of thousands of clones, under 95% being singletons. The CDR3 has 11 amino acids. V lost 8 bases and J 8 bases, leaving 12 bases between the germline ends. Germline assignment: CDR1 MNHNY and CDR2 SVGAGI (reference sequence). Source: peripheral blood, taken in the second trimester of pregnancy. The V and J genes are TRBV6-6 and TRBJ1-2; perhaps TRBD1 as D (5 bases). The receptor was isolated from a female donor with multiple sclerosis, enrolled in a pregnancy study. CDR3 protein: CASGIGGGYTF. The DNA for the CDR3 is TGTGCCAGCGGTATCGGGGGAGGCTACACCTTC.